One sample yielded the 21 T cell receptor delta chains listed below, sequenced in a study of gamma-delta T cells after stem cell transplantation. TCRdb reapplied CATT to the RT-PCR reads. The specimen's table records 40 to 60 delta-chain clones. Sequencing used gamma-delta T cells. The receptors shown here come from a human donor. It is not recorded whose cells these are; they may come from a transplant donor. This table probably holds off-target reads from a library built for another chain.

CDR3 bases: TGTGCCTGTGACTCCGTCGTGGTACTGGGGGGTCACACCGATAAACTCATCTTT. Its translation: CACDSVVVLGGHTDKLIF. V gene TRDV2 combines with J gene TRDJ1, with TRDD3 matching 8 bases. CDR1 and CDR2 (germline): GEAIGNYY, EKD. With 3 bases clipped from V and 0 bases from J, the junction kept 14 bases outside the gene matches. This CDR3 has 18 amino acids.

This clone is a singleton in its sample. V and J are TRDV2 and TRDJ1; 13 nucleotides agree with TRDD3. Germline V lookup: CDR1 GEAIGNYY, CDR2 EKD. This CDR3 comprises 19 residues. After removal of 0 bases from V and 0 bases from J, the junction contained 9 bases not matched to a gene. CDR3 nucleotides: TGTGCCTGTGACACCTTGAGTACTGGGGGATACGCTAACACCGATAAACTCATCTTT. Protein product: CACDTLSTGGYANTDKLIF.

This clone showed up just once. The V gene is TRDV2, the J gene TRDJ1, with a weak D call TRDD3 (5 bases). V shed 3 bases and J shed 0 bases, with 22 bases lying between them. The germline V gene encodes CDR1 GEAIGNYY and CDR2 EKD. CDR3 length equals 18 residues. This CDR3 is CACDPVVVLVGHTDKLIF. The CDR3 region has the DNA TGTGCCTGTGACCCCGTCGTGGTACTGGTGGGTCACACCGATAAACTCATCTTT.

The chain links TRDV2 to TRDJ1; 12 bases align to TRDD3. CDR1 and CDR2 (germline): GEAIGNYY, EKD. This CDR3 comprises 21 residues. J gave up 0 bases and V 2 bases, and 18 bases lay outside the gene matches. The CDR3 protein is CACDRLAPRSGGYEDTDKLIF. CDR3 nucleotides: TGTGCCTGTGACAGGCTCGCCCCACGTTCTGGGGGATACGAGGACACCGATAAACTCATCTTT.

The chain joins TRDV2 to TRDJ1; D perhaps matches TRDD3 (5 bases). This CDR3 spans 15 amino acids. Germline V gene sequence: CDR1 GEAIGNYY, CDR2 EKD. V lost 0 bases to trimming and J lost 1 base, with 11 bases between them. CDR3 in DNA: TGTGCCTGTGACACCCTCGGGGGTACCACCGATAAACTCATCTTT. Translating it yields CACDTLGGTTDKLIF.

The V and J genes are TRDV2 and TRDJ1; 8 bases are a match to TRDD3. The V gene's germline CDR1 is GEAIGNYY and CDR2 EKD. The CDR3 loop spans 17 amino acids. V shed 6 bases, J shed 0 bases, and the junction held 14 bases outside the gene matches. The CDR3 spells CACSYVLGASYTDKLIF. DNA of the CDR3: TGTGCCTGTTCTTATGTACTGGGGGCCTCGTACACCGATAAACTCATCTTT.

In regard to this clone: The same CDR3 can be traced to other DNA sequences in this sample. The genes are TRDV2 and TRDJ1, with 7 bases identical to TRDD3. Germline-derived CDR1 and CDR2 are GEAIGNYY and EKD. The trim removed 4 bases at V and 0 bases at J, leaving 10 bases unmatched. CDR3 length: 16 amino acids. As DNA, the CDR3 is TGTGCCTGTGATCCCCTTACTGGGGTTTACACCGATAAACTCATCTTT. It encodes CACDPLTGVYTDKLIF.

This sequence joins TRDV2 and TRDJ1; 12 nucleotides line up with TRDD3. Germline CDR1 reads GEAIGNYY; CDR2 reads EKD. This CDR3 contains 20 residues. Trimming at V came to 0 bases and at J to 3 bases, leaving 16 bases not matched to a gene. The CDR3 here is CACDTVSPQLGDTRADKLIF. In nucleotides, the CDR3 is TGTGCCTGTGACACCGTTAGTCCCCAACTGGGGGATACTAGGGCCGATAAACTCATCTTT.

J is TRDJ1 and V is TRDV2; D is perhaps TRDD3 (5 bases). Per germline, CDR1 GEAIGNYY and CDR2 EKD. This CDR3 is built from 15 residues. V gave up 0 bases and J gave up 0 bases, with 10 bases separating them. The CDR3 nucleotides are TGTGCCTGTGACACCGTGGGGTCCGACACCGATAAACTCATCTTT. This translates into CACDTVGSDTDKLIF.

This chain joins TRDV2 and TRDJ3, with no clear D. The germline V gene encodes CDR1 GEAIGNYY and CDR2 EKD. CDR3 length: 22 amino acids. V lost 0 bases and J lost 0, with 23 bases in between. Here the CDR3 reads CACDTAAIGVGPSSWDTRQMFF. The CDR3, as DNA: TGTGCCTGTGACACCGCTGCTATCGGTGTGGGACCGAGCTCCTGGGACACCCGACAGATGTTTTTC.

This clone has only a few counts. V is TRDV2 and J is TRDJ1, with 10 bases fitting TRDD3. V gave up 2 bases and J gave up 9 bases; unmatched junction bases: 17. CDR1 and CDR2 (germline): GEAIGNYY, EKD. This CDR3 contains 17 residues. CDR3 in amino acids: CACDKLLGDFFNWELIF. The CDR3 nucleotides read TGTGCCTGTGACAAACTACTGGGGGATTTTTTTAATTGGGAACTCATCTTT.

CDR3 nucleotides: TGTGCCTGTGACCCAGTAATGGGCGCCGATAAACTCATCTTT. It encodes CACDPVMGADKLIF. The chain carries TRDV2 and TRDJ1, with unresolved D. This CDR3 region has 14 residues. V was shortened by 3 bases and J by 3 bases, with 13 bases between the two germline ends. Germline V gene lookup returns CDR1 GEAIGNYY and CDR2 EKD.

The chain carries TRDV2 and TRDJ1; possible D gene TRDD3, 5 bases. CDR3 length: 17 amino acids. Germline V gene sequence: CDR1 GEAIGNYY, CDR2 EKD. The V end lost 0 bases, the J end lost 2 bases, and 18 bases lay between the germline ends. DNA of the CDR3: TGTGCCTGTGACACCGTGCTGGGACTGGTGGATACCGATAAACTCATCTTT. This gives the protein CACDTVLGLVDTDKLIF.

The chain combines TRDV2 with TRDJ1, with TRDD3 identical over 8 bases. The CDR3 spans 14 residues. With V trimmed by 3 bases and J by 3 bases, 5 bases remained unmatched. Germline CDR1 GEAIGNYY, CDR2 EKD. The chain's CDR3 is CACDPWGKADKLIF. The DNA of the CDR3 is TGTGCCTGTGACCCCTGGGGGAAGGCCGATAAACTCATCTTT.

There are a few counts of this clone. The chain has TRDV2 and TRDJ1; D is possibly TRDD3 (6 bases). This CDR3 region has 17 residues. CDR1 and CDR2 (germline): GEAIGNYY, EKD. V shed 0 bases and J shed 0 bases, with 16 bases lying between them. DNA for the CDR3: TGTGCCTGTGACACCGTGGCTGGGGACCCAAACACCGATAAACTCATCTTT. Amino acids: CACDTVAGDPNTDKLIF.

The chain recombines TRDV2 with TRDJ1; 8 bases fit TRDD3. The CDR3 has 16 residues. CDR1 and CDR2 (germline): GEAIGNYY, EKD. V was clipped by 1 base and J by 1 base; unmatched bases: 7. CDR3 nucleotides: TGTGCCTGTGACACACTGGGGGCTAGTCGCACCGATAAACTCATCTTT. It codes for CACDTLGASRTDKLIF.

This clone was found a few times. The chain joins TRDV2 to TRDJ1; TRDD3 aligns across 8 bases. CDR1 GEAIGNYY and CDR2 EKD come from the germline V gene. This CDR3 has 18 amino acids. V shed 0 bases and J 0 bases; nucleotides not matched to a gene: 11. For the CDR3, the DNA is TGTGCCTGTGACACCGTTAATGGGATACGCGGCAACACCGATAAACTCATCTTT. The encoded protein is CACDTVNGIRGNTDKLIF.

The CDR3, as DNA: TGTGCCTGTGACACCATCGGAACTTTCGACACCGATAAACTCATCTTT. This codes for CACDTIGTFDTDKLIF. V usage is TRDV2 and J usage is TRDJ1; D gene unclear. Trimming pared 0 bases from V and 0 bases from J, leaving 13 bases between. The CDR3 is 16 amino acids. Looked up from germline, CDR1 is GEAIGNYY and CDR2 is EKD.

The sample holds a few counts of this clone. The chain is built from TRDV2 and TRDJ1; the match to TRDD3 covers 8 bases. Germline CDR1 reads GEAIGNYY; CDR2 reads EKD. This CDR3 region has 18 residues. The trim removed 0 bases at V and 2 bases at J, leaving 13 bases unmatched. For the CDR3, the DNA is TGTGCCTGTGACACCCTTATTAGGGATACGCGAGGGACCGATAAACTCATCTTT. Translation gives CACDTLIRDTRGTDKLIF.

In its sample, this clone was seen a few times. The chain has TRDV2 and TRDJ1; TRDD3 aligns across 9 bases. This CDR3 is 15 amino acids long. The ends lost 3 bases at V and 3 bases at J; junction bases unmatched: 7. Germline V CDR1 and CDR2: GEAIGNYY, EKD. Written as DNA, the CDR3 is TGTGCCTGTGACGTTTGGGGGATAGAACCCGATAAACTCATCTTT. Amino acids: CACDVWGIEPDKLIF.

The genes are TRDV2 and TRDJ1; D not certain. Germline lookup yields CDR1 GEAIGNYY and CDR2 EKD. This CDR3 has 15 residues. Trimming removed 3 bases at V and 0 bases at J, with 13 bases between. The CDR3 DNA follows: TGTGCCTGTGACTCGATCGGGAAGTACACCGATAAACTCATCTTT. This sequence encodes CACDSIGKYTDKLIF.